These 10 T cell receptor beta chains originate from one sample sequenced in a study of OX40 agonist ivuxolimab in advanced cancers. TCRdb's table, derived via immunoSEQ multiplex PCR, lists solely in-frame clones and lacks some. The sample consists of under 85,000 clones, around nine tenths of them appearing once. Sequenced material: CD4+ or CD8+ T cells sorted from blood, taken in a trial of the OX40 agonist ivuxolimab. These receptors all come from an adult with an advanced solid tumor such as melanoma, head and neck, liver or kidney cancer.

Concerning this clone: The junction shows a germline mismatch at one end, possibly a read error. The DNA for the CDR3 is TGTGCCTGCAGACAGGTTAATGAAAAACTGTTTTTT. Amino acids: CACRQVNEKLFF. This rearrangement joins TRBV2 to TRBJ1-4, with D perhaps TRBD1 (6 bases). Germline assignment: CDR1 SNHLY and CDR2 FYNNEI. CDR3 size: 12 residues.

V gene TRBV27 combines with J gene TRBJ2-2; D call uncertain. Germline CDR1 is MNHEY and CDR2 is SMNVEV (reference sequence). The CDR3 runs to 17 residues. V was shortened by 2 bases and J by 6 bases, with 19 bases between the two germline ends. CDR3 sequence: CASSLRQNPGLAGELFF. CDR3 bases: TGTGCCAGCAGTTTACGGCAGAATCCCGGGTTGGCCGGGGAGCTGTTTTTT.

In this sample, this clone turned up once. The V call is TRBV14, the J call TRBJ1-1; D is unresolved. The CDR3 covers 13 residues. The V gene lost 3 bases and the J gene lost 6 bases, with 11 bases spanning the gap. CDR1 is SGHDN and CDR2 is FVKESK in the germline V gene. CDR3 DNA sequence: TGTGCCAGCAGCCAGAGCCGGATGTCTGAAGCTTTCTTT. Translated: CASSQSRMSEAFF. The variable domain in full, with the rest retrieved from reference TRBV14 and TRBJ1-1, is EAGVTQFPSHSVIEKGQTVTLRCDPISGHDNLYWYRRVMGKEIKFLLHFVKESKQDESGMPNNRFLAERTGGTYSTLKVQPAELEDSGVYFCASSQSRMSEAFFGQGTRLTVV.

The CDR3 region is CASSSGTENTEAFF. The CDR3 DNA sequence: TGTGCCAGCAGCTCCGGGACGGAGAACACTGAAGCTTTCTTT. The J gene is TRBJ1-1, the V gene TRBV5-5; TRBD1 might be the D (5 bases). Germline-derived CDR1 and CDR2 are SGHKS and YYEKEE (reference sequence). The CDR3 extends over 14 amino acids. V was pared by 3 bases and J by 1 base, with 10 bases between.

The rearrangement links TRBV19 to TRBJ1-2, with a tentative D call TRBD1 (6 bases). Trimming removed 8 bases from V and 8 bases from J, with 24 bases in between. Germline CDR1 and CDR2: LNHDA and SQIVND (reference sequence). This CDR3 contains 15 residues. Here the CDR3 reads CASGSQGSVVHGYTF. CDR3 nucleotide sequence: TGTGCCAGTGGGTCGCAGGGGTCCGTCGTACACGGCTACACCTTC.

V usage is TRBV7-9 and J usage is TRBJ2-3; D perhaps matches TRBD1 (6 bases). With 0 bases removed from V and 3 bases from J, the gap between germline ends came to 13 bases. From germline, CDR1 is SEHNR and CDR2 FQNEAQ (reference sequence). This CDR3 has 16 residues. For the CDR3, the DNA is TGTGCCAGCAGCTTAGCGGCTATAACAGGGACAGATACGCAGTATTTT. Translated: CASSLAAITGTDTQYF.

This chain connects TRBV11-1 to TRBJ2-5; D uncertain. V was cut by 5 bases and J by 2 bases, with 12 bases left in between. CDR1 is SGHAT, CDR2 FQDESV, per germline (reference sequence). The CDR3 consists of 14 residues. Written as DNA, the CDR3 is TGTGCCAGCAGCGGAGACAAATTTCAAGAGACCCAGTACTTC. This sequence encodes CASSGDKFQETQYF.

This clone was counted a few times. The chain carries TRBV14 and TRBJ1-1; D gene ambiguous. V lost 0 bases, J lost 3 bases, and 5 bases lay in between. CDR1 is SGHDN and CDR2 is FVKESK in the germline V gene. CDR3 length: 13 residues. This CDR3 is CASSQDLYTEAFF. The DNA of the CDR3 is TGTGCCAGCAGCCAAGATCTTTACACTGAAGCTTTCTTT.

A single count supports this clone. V and J are TRBV4-3 and TRBJ1-5; no reliable D call. V was pared by 1 base and J by 5 bases, with 6 bases between. The germline V gene encodes CDR1 LGHNA and CDR2 YSLEER. This CDR3 region has 13 residues. CDR3 sequence reads: CASSQALDQPQHF. CDR3 sequence (DNA): TGCGCCAGCAGCCAAGCCCTCGATCAGCCCCAGCATTTT.

The rearrangement links TRBV27 to TRBJ1-5; D gene unclear. The CDR3 runs to 15 residues. The germline V gene encodes CDR1 MNHEY and CDR2 SMNVEV (reference sequence). The V gene lost 7 bases and the J gene lost 0 bases, with 13 bases spanning the gap. The CDR3 DNA reads TGTGCCAGCATCACGGGCAGACCTAGCAATCAGCCCCAGCATTTT. This encodes CASITGRPSNQPQHF.